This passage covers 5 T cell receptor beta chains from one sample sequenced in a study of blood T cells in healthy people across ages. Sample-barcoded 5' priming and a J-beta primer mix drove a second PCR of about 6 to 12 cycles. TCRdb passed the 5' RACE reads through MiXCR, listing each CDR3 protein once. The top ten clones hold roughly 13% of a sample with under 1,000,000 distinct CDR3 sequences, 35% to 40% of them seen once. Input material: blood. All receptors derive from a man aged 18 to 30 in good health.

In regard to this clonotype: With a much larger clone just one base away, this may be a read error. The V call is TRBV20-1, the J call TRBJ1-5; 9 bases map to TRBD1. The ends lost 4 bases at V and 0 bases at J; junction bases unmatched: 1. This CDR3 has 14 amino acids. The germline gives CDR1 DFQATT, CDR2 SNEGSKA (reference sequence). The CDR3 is CSANRGPSNQPQHF. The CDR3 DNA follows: TGCAGTGCTAACAGGGGGCCTAGCAATCAGCCCCAGCATTTT.

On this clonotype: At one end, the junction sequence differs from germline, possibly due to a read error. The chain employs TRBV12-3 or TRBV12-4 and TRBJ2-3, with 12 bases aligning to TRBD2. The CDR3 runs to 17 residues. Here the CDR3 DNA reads TGTGCCAGCAGCAACAGGACTAGCGGGGAGATCACAGATGCGCAGTATTTT. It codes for CASSNRTSGEITDAQYF.

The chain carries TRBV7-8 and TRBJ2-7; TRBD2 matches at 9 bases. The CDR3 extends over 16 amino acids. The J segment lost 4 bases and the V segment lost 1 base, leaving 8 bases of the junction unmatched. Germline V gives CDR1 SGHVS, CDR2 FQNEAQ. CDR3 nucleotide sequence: TGTGCCAGCAGCTTAGGAGCGACTAGCGGAACTTACGAGCAGTACTTC. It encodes CASSLGATSGTYEQYF.

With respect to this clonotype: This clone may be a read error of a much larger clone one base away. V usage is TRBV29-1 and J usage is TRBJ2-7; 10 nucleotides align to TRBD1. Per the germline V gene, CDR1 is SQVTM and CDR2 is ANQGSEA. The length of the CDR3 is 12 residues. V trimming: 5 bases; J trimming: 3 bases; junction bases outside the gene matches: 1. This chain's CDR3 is CSVWDRGYEQYF. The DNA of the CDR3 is TGCAGCGTTTGGGACAGGGGCTACGAGCAGTACTTC.

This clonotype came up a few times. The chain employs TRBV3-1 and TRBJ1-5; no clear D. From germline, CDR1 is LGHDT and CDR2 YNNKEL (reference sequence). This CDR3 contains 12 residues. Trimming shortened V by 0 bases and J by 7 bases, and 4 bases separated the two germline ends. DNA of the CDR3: TGTGCCAGCAGCCAAGATGGCCAGCCCCAGCATTTT. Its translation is CASSQDGQPQHF.